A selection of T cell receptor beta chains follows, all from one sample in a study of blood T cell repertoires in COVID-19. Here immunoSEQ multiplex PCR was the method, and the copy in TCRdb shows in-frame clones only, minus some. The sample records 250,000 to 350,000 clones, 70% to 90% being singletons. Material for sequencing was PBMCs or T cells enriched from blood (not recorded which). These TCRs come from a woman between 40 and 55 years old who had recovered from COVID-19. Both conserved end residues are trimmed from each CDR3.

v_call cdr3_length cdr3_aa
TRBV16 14 ASSPREGGRFQPQH
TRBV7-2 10 ASSLGRGPQH
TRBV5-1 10 ASSLLADTQY
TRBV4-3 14 ASSQARGGAPNEQY
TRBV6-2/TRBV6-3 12 ASSDRVATGELF
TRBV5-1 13 ASSLASGYTYEQY
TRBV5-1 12 ASSLDSTNEKLF
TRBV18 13 ASSPLGAAYNEQF
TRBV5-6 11 ASSLEFSDTQY
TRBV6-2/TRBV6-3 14 ASSNGQVPVGLGYT
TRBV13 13 ASSFFGQGGTEAF
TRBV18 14 ASSRTPGEAKNIQY
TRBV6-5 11 ASTLRDNQPQH